This T cell receptor beta chain was sequenced during a study of shared clonotypes between healthy human individuals. Study-level points and caveats: It was the few donors that limited the genetic and exposure-history diversity represented. Measured sharing among donors was expected to vary with sequencing depth.

TCRdb's copy holds only in-frame clones and misses some; the assay was immunoSEQ multiplex PCR. The profile shows 2,500,000 or so clones, 93% of them singletons. As concerns this clone: Its specificity is unknown.

The V end lost 5 bases, the J end lost 4 bases, and 23 bases lay between the germline ends. The CDR3 is 17 amino acids. Germline V lookup: CDR1 SNHLY, CDR2 FYNNEI. The sample consisted of naive CD4+ T cells from PBMCs. Documented subset: CD45RA+ positively selected. The TCR originated in a man between 18 and 35 years old in good health. Some clones in this sample may be carry-over from other donors' samples. The chain recombines TRBV2 with TRBJ1-2; D possibly corresponds to TRBD1 (6 bases). Here the CDR3 reads CASSFETGSLSSYGYTF. The CDR3 bases are TGTGCCAGCAGTTTCGAGACAGGTTCTCTCTCCTCCTATGGCTACACCTTC.